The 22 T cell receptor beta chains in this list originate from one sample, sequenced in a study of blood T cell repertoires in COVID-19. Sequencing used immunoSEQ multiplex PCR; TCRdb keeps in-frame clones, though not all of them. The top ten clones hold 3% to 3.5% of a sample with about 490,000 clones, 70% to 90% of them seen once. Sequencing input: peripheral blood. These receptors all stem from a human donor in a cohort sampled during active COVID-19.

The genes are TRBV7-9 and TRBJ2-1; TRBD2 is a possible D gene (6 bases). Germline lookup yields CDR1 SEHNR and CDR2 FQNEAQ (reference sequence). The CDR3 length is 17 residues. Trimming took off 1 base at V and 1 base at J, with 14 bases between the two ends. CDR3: CASSLDRGGFSYNEQFF. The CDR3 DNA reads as TGTGCCAGCAGCTTAGATCGCGGAGGGTTTTCCTACAATGAGCAGTTCTTC.

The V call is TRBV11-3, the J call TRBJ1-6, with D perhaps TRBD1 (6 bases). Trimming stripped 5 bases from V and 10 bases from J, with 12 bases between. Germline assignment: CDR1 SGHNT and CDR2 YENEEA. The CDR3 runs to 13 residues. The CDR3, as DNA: TGTGCCAGCAGCAAGGACAGCTCCTCACCCCTCCACTTT. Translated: CASSKDSSSPLHF.

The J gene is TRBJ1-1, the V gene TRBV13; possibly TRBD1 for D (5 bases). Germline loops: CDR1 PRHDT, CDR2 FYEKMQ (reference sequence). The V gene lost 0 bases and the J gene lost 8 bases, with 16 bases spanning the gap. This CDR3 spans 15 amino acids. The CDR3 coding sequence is TGTGCCAGCAGCTTAGGCCTTGTGGGGCGCAGGGAAGCTTTCTTT. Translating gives CASSLGLVGRREAFF.

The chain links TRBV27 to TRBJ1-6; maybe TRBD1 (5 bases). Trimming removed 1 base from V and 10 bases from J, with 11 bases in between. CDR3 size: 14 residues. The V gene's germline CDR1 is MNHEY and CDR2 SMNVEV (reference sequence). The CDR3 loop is CASSLFQGRSPLHF. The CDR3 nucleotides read TGTGCCAGCAGTTTATTTCAGGGAAGGTCACCCCTCCACTTT.

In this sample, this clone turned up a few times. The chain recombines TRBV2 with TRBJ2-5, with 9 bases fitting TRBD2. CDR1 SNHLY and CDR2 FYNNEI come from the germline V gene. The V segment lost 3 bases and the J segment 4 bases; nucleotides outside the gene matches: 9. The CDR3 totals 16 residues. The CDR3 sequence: CASSDLAGRRGETQYF. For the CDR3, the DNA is TGTGCCAGCAGTGACCTAGCGGGAAGGAGGGGAGAGACCCAGTACTTC.

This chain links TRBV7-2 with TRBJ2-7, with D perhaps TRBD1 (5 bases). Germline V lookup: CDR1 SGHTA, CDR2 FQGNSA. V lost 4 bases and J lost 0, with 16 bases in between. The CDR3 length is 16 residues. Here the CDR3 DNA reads TGTGCCAGCAGCTCCCGGGTAGGGGCCATCTCCTACGAGCAGTACTTC. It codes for CASSSRVGAISYEQYF.

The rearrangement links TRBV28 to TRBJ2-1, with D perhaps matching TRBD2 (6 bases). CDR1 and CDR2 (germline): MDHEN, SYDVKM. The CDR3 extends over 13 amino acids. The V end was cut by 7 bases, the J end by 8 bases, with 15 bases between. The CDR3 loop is CASTPYGSHEQFF. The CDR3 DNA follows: TGTGCCAGCACCCCCTACGGGAGTCATGAGCAGTTCTTC.

The CDR3 region is CTVRDSLNTEAFF. CDR3 in DNA: TGCACCGTCCGGGACTCTCTGAACACTGAAGCTTTCTTT. The V call is TRBV29-1, the J call TRBJ1-1, with D possibly being TRBD1 (5 bases). The CDR3 consists of 13 residues. Germline CDR1 SQVTM, CDR2 ANQGSEA.

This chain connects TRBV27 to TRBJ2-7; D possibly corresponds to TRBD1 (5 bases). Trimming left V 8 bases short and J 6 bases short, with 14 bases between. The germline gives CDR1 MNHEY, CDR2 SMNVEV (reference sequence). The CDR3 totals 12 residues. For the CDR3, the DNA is TGTGCCAGCCTCGATGGGGCCTCCGAGCAGTACTTC. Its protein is CASLDGASEQYF.

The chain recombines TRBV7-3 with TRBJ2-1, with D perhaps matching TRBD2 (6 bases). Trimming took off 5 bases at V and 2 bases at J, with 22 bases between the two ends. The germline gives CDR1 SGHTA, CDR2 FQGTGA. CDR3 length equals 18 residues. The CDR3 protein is CASSRPPRGTEAYNEQFF. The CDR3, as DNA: TGTGCCAGCAGCCGACCCCCCCGCGGGACTGAGGCCTACAATGAGCAGTTCTTC.

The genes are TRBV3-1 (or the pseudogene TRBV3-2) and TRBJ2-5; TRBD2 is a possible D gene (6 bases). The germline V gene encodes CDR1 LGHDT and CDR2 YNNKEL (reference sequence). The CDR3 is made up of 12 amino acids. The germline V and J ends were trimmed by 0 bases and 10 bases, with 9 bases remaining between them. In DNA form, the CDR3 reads TGTGCCAGCAGCCAAGATCGGAGGGACCAGTACTTC. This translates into CASSQDRRDQYF.

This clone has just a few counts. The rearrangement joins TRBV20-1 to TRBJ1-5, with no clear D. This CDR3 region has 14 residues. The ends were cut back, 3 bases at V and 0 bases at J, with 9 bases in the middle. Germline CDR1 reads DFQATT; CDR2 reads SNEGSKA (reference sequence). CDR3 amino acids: CSASNSHSNQPQHF. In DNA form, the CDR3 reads TGCAGTGCTAGTAACAGCCATAGCAATCAGCCCCAGCATTTT.

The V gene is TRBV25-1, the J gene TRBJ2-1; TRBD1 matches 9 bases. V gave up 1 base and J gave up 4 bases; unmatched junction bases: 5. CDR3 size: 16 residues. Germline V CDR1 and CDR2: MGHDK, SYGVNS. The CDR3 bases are TGTGCCAGCAGTGAATTGCGAGACAGGGGGTACAATGAGCAGTTCTTC. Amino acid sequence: CASSELRDRGYNEQFF.

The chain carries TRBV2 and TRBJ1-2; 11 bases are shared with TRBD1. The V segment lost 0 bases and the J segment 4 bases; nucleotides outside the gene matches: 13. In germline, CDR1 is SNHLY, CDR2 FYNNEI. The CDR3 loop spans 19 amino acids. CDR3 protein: CASSEAGIGTGGSVYGYTF. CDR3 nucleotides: TGTGCCAGCAGTGAAGCGGGGATTGGGACAGGGGGAAGTGTCTATGGCTACACCTTC.

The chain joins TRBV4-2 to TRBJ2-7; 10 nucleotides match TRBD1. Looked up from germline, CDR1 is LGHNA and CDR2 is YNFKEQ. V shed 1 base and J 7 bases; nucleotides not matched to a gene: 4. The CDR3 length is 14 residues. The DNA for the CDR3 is TGTGCCAGCAGCCAAGGGGACAGGGGTGGGGAGCAGTACTTC. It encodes CASSQGDRGGEQYF.

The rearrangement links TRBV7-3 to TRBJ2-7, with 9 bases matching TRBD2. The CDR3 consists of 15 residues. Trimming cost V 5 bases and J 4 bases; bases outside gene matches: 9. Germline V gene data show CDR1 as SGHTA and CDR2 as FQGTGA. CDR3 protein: CASSKAASGVYEQYF. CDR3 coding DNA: TGTGCCAGCAGCAAAGCGGCTAGCGGGGTGTACGAGCAGTACTTC.

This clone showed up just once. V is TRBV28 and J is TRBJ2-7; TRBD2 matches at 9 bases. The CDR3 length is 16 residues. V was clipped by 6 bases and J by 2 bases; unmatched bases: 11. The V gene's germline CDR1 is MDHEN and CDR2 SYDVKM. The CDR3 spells CASSFPGASGAYEQYF. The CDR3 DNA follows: TGTGCCAGCAGCTTCCCTGGAGCTAGCGGGGCCTACGAGCAGTACTTC.

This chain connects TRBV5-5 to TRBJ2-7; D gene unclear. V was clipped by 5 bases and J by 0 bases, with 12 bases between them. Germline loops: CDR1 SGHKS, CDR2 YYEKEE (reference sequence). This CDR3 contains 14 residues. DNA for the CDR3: TGTGCCAGCAGACCGTATAGCACCTCCTACGAGCAGTACTTC. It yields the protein CASRPYSTSYEQYF.

As DNA, the CDR3 is TGTGCCTGGAAGGCAACCGGGACAGGGATCTATGGCTACACCTTC. This codes for CAWKATGTGIYGYTF. J is TRBJ1-2 and V is TRBV30; TRBD1 matches at 9 bases. This CDR3 comprises 15 residues. Germline values: CDR1 GTSNPN, CDR2 SVGIG (reference sequence). V gave up 4 bases and J gave up 4 bases; unmatched junction bases: 10.

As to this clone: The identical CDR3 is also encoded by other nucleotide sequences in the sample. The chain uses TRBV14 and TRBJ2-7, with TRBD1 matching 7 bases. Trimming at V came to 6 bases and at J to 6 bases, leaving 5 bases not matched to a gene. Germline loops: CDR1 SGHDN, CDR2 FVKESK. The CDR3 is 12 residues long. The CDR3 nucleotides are TGTGCCAGCAGTCGACAGGGTGGCGAGCAGTACTTC. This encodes CASSRQGGEQYF.

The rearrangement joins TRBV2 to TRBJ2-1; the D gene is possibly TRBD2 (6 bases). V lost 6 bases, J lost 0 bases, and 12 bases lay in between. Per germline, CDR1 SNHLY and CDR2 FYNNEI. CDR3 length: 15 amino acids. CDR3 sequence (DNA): TGTGCCAGCAGCATTAGCGGAAGCTCCTACAATGAGCAGTTCTTC. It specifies CASSISGSSYNEQFF.

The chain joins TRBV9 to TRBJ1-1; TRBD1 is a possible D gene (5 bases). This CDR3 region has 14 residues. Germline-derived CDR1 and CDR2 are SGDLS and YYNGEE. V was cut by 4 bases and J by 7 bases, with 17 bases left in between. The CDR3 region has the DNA TGTGCCAGCAGCTCGGAAGGGAGGGGAGGTGAAGCTTTCTTT. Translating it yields CASSSEGRGGEAFF.